Below, 2 T cell receptor beta chains from the same sample are listed, as sequenced in a study of blood T cell repertoires in COVID-19. Clones were read by immunoSEQ multiplex PCR, and TCRdb kept only the in-frame ones, dropping some. Among roughly 35,000 clones, around 87% were seen once, and the ten largest hold approximately 1.9%. Sequenced input: peripheral blood. The origin of the receptors is a man aged 50-60 years with active or convalescent COVID-19.

The chain employs TRBV5-1 and TRBJ2-1; perhaps TRBD2 as D (6 bases). CDR1 and CDR2 from the germline V gene are SGHRS and YFSETQ. The CDR3 has 17 residues. V gave up 0 bases and J gave up 4 bases, with 17 bases separating them. CDR3 nucleotides: TGCGCCAGCAGCTTGGGCTTCGCGGGGCCCGAGTACAATGAGCAGTTCTTC. Translated: CASSLGFAGPEYNEQFF.

The rearrangement links TRBV29-1 to TRBJ2-2; D perhaps matches TRBD1 (6 bases). Germline V gene data show CDR1 as SQVTM and CDR2 as ANQGSEA. CDR3 size: 12 residues. Trimming removed 6 bases from V and 6 bases from J, with 11 bases in between. The CDR3 nucleotides read TGCAGCGTGGCATCAGGGGCCGGGGAGCTGTTTTTT. Protein sequence: CSVASGAGELFF.